The T cell receptor (beta chain) under discussion was sequenced for a study of cytomegalovirus exposure and HLA in healthy donors. General study points: Later analysis reportedly placed an Asian-associated ancestry cluster below the roughly 680-donor mean in N-insertions.

These donors counted as nominally healthy when sampled, but unrecorded immune exposures were likely. The primer mix had 60 Vbeta and 13 Jbeta primers. Profiling relied on immunoSEQ multiplex PCR, and the TCRdb table lists in-frame clones only, not all of them. Of about 150,000 clones listed, 80% are singletons. Of note for this clone: Its target is unknown. Germline is not matched at one junction end, which may reflect a read error. This CDR3 is also generated by other DNA sequences in the sample.

Germline CDR1 MNHEY, CDR2 SVGAGI. The CDR3 is made up of 14 amino acids. The sample taken for sequencing was PBMCs. This clonotype was obtained from a middle-aged woman in good health and CMV-seronegative. The chain couples TRBV6-5 to TRBJ2-7; 8 nucleotides align to TRBD1. The CDR3: CASSRTGRIYEQYF. CDR3 DNA: TGTGCTAGCAGTCGGACAGGGCGAATATACGAGCAGTACTTC.